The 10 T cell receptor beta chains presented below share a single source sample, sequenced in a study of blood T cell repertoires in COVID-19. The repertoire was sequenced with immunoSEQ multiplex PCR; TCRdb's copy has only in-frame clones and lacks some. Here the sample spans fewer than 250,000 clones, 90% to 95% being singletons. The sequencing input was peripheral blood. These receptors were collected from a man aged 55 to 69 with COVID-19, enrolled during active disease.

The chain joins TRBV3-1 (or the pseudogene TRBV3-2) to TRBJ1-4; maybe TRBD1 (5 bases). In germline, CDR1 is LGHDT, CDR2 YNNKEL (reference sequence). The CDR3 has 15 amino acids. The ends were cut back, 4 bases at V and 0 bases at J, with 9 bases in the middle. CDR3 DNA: TGTGCCAGCAGCCCTCAGGGCTCAACTAATGAAAAACTGTTTTTT. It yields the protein CASSPQGSTNEKLFF.

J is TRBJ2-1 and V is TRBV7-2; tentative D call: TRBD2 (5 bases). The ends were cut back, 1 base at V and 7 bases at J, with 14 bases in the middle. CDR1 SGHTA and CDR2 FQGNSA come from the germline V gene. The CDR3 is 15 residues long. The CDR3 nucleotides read TGTGCCAGCAGCTTAGAGGGAAAAGCGGCGAATGAGCAGTTCTTC. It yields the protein CASSLEGKAANEQFF.

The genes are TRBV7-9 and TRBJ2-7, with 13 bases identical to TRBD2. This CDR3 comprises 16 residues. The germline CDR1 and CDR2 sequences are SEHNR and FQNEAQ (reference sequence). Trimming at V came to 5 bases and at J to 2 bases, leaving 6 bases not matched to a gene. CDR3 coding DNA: TGTGCCAGCAGCCCAGGACTAGCGGGAGAAACCTACGAGCAGTACTTC. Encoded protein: CASSPGLAGETYEQYF. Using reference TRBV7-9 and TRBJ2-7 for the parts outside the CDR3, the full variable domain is DTGVSQNPRHKITKRGQNVTFRCDPISEHNRLYWYRQTLGQGPEFLTYFQNEAQLEKSRLLSDRFSAERPKGSFSTLEIQRTEQGDSAMYLCASSPGLAGETYEQYFGPGTRLTVT.

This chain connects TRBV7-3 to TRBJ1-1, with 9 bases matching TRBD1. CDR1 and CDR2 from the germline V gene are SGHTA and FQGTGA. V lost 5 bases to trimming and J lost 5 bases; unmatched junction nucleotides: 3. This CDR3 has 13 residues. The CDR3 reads CASSAGQGTEAFF. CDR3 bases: TGTGCCAGCAGCGCGGGACAGGGAACTGAAGCTTTCTTT.

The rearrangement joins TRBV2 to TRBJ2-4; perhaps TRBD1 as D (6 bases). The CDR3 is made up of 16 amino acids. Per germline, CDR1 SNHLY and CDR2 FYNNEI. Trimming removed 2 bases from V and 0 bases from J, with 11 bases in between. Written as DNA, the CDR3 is TGTGCCAGCAGTGAATTTCCAGGGGCAGCCAAAAACATTCAGTACTTC. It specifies CASSEFPGAAKNIQYF.

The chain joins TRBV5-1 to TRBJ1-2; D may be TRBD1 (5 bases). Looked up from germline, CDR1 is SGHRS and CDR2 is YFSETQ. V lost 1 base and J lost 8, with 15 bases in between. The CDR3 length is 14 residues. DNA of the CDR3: TGCGCCAGCAGCTTGATGGTATCAGGGAGGGGCTACACCTTC. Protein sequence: CASSLMVSGRGYTF.

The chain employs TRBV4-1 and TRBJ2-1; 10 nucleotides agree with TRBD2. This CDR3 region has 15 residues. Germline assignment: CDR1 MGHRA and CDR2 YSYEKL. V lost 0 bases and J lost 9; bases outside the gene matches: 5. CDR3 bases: TGCGCCAGCAGCCAAGAAGCGGGGGGGCCTGTTGAGCAGTTCTTC. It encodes CASSQEAGGPVEQFF.

The DNA for the CDR3 is TGTGCCAGCAGCCCTTCGGGACAGGGGGCCTACGAGCAGTACTTC. Translated: CASSPSGQGAYEQYF. This sequence joins TRBV5-4 and TRBJ2-7; 11 bases fit TRBD1. V lost 4 bases and J lost 2; bases outside the gene matches: 5. This CDR3 is 15 amino acids long. Germline-derived CDR1 and CDR2 are SGHNT and YYREEE (reference sequence).

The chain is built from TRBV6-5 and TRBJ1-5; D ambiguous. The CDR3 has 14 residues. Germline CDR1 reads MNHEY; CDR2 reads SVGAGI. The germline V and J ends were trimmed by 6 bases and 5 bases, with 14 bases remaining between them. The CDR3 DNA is TGTGCCAGCAGCCCGAGTCCGGTGGATCAGCCCCAGCATTTT. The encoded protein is CASSPSPVDQPQHF.

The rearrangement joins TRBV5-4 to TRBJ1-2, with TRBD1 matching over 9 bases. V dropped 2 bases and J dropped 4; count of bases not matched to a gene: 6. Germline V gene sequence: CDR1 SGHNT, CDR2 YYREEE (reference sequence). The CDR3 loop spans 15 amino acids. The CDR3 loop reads CASSLGQGLIYGYTF. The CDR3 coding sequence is TGTGCCAGCAGCTTAGGACAGGGGCTCATCTATGGCTACACCTTC. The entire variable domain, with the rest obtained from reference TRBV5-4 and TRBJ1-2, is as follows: ETGVTQSPTHLIKTRGQQVTLRCSSQSGHNTVSWYQQALGQGPQFIFQYYREEENGRGNFPPRFSGLQFPNYSSELNVNALELDDSALYLCASSLGQGLIYGYTFGSGTRLTVV.